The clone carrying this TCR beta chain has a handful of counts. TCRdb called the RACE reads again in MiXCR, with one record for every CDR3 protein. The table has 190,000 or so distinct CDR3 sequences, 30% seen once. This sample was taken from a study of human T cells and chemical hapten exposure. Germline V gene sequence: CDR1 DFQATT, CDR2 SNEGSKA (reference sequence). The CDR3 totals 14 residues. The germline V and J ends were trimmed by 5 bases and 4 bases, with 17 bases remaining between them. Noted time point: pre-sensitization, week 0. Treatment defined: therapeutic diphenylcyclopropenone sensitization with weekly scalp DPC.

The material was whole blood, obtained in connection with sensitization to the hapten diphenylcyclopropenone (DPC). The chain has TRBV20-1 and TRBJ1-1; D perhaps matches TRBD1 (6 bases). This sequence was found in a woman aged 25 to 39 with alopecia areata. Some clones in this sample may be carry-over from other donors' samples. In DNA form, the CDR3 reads TGCAGTGCTTCCATTGGGGGCTGGGGCACTGAAGCTTTCTTT. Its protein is CSASIGGWGTEAFF.